This T cell receptor (beta chain) originates from a study of regulatory T cells in long-lasting Graves disease. With 5 bases clipped from V and 7 bases from J, the junction kept 5 bases outside the gene matches. Germline values: CDR1 DFQATT, CDR2 SNEGSKA (reference sequence). The CDR3 contains 14 residues. Combining iRepertoire HTBI primers with Arm-PCR of CDR3 regions, the authors built TCR beta libraries. A single record per CDR3 protein comes from TCRdb applying MiXCR to the multiplex PCR reads. The table shows 530,000 or so distinct CDR3 sequences, with roughly 12% occurring only once. Time point noted: newly diagnosed GD, antithyroid drugs for less than 3 months. Scientists built the TCR library using RNA that was extracted from PBMCs. This sample also belongs to another study, concerning T cells in Graves' hyperthyroidism and ophthalmopathy.

Sequences were derived from peripheral blood mononuclear cells (PBMCs), sampled at new diagnosis, from a patient treated with antithyroid drugs. This chain connects TRBV20-1 to TRBJ2-1; TRBD2 matches 13 bases. The TCR comes from a man aged 30-40 years with Graves disease. CDR3: CSASGLAGVNEQFF. The CDR3 bases are TGCAGTGCTTCCGGACTAGCGGGAGTGAATGAGCAGTTCTTC.